The sample holds a few counts of the clone carrying this T cell receptor beta chain. Its antigen is not identified. The sample belongs to a study of blood T cells in healthy people across ages. Findings and limits, study-wide: There was a strong correlation between TCR beta diversity and naive T cell percentage. PBMCs were not sorted, which prevented a conclusive comparison of naive versus antigen-experienced cells.

A sample-barcoded 5' primer and a J-beta primer mix were used in a second PCR of roughly 6 to 11 cycles. From the 5' RACE reads, TCRdb called clonotypes with MiXCR, one entry per CDR3 protein. The sample carries around 1.5 million distinct CDR3 sequences, 45% to 70% recorded once. This CDR3 has 13 amino acids. No fewer than 7 million PBMCs went into each sample. The total RNA that was extracted per sample amounted to at least 5.5 micrograms. The source is a man aged 18 to 29 in good health. Material: blood. J is TRBJ2-1 and V is TRBV12-3 or TRBV12-4; D not resolved. CDR3 sequence: CVRSDAWYNEQFF. The CDR3 DNA sequence: TGTGTCAGATCCGACGCGTGGTACAATGAGCAGTTCTTC.